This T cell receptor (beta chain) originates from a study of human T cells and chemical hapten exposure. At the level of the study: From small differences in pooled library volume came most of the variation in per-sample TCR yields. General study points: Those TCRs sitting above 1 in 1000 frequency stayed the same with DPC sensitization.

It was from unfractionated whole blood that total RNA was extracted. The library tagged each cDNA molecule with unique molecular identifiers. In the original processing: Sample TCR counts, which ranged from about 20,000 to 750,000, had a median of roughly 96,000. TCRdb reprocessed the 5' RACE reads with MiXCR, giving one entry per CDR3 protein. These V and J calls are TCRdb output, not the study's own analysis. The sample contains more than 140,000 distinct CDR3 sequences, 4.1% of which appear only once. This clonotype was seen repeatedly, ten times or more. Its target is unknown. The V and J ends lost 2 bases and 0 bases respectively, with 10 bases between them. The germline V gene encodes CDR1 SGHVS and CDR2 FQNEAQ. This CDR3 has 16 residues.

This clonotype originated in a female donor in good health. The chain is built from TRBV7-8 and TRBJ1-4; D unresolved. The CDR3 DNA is TGTGCCAGCAGCTTAAGCATATACGCAACTAATGAAAAACTGTTTTTT. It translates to CASSLSIYATNEKLFF.